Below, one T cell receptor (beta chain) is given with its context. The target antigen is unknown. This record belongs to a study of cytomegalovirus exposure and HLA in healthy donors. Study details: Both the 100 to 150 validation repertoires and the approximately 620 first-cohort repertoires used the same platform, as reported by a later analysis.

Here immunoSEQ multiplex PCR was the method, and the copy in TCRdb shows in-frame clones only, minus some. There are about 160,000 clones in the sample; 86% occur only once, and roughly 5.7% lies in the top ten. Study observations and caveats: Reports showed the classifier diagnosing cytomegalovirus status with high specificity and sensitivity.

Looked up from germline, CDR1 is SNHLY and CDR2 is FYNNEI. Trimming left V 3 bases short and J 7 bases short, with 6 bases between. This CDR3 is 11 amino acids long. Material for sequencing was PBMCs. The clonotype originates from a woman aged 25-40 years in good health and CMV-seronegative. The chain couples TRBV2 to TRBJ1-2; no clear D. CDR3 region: CASSESGGYTF. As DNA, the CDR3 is TGTGCCAGCAGTGAGTCGGGTGGCTACACCTTC.